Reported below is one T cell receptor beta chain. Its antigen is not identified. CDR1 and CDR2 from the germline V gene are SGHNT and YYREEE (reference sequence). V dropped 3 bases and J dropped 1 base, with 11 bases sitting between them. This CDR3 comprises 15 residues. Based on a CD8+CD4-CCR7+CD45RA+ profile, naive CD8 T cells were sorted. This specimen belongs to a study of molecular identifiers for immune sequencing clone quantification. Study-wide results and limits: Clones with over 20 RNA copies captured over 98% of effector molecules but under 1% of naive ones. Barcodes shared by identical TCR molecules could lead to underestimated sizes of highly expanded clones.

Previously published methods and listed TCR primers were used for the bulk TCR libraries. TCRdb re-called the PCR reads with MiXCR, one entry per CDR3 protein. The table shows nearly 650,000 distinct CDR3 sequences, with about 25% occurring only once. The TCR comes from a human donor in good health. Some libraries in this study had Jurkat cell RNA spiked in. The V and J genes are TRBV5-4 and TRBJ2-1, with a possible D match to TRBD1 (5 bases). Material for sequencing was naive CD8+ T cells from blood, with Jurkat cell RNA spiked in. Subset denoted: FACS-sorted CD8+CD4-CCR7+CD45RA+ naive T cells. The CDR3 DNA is TGTGCCAGCAGCTCAGGCGACAGATCCTACAATGAGCAGTTCTTC. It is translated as CASSSGDRSYNEQFF.